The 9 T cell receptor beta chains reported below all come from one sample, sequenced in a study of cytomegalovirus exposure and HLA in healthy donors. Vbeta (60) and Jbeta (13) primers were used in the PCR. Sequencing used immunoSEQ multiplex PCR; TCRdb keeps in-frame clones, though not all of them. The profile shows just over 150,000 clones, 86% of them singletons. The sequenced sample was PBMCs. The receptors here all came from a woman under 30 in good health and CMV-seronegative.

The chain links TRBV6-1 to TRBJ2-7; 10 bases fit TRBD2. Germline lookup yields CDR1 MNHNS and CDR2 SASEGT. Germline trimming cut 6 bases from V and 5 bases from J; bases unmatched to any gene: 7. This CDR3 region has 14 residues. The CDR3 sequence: CASSLAGEADEQYF. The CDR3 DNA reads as TGTGCCAGCAGCCTAGCGGGAGAAGCAGACGAGCAGTACTTC.

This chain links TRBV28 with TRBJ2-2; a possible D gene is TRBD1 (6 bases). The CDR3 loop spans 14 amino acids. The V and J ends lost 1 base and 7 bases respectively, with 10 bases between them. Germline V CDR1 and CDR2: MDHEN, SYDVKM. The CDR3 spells CASSLYRDNGELFF. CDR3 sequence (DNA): TGTGCCAGCAGTTTATACAGGGATAACGGGGAGCTGTTTTTT.

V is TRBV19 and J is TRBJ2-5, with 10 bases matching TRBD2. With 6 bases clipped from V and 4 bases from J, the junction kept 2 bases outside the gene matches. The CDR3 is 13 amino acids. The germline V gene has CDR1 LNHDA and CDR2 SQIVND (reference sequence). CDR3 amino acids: CASSPSGGETQYF. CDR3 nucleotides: TGTGCCAGTAGCCCTAGCGGGGGAGAGACCCAGTACTTC.

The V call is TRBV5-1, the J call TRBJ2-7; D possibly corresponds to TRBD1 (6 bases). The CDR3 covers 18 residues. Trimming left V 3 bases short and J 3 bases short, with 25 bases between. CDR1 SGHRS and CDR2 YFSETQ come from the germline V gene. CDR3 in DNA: TGCGCCAGCAGCTCTCACAGGGAACCAGATCCTATAGGCTACGAGCAGTACTTC. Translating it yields CASSSHREPDPIGYEQYF.

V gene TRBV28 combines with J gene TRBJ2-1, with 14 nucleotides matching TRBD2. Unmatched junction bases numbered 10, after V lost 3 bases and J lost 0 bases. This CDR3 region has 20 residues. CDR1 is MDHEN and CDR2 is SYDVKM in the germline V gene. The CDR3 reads CASSFPSTSGRASSYNEQFF. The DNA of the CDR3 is TGTGCCAGCAGTTTCCCTTCGACTAGCGGGAGGGCCAGCTCCTACAATGAGCAGTTCTTC.

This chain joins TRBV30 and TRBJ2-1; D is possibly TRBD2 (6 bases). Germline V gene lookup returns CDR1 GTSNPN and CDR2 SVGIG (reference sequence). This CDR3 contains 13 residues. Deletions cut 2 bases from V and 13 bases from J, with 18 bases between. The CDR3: CAWSTLGGLEQFF. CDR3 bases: TGTGCCTGGAGTACCCTCGGAGGGCTCGAACAGTTCTTC.

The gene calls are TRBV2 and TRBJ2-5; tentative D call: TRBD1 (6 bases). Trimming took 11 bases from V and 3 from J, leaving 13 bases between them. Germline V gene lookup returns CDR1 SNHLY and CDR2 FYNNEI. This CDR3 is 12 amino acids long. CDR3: CAGRDNEETQYF. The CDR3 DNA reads TGTGCCGGCCGGGACAACGAAGAGACCCAGTACTTC.

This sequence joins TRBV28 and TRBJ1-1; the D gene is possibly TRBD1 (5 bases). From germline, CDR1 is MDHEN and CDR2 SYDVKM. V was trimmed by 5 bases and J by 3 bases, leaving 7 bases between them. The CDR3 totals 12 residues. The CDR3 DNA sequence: TGTGCCAGCAGTAGCAGGGACACTGAAGCTTTCTTT. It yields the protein CASSSRDTEAFF. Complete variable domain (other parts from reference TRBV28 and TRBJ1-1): DVKVTQSSRYLVKRTGEKVFLECVQDMDHENMFWYRQDPGLGLRLIYFSYDVKMKEKGDIPEGYSVSREKKERFSLILESASTNQTSMYLCASSSRDTEAFFGQGTRLTVV.

In DNA, the CDR3 is TGTGCCAGCAGCGGGGGGACAGGGAACTACGAGCAGTACTTC. Its translation is CASSGGTGNYEQYF. V usage is TRBV7-9 and J usage is TRBJ2-7; 9 nucleotides match TRBD1. CDR1 is SEHNR and CDR2 is FQNEAQ in the germline V gene (reference sequence). With 5 bases clipped from V and 3 bases from J, the junction kept 5 bases outside the gene matches. The CDR3 totals 14 residues.